The 19 T cell receptor beta chains reported below all come from one sample, sequenced in a study of control samples from healthy donors and cancer patients. Assay used: immunoSEQ multiplex PCR; TCRdb lists only in-frame clones, some missing. The table has some 160,000 clones, around 95% seen once. Sequencing input: blood. These receptors all stem from a woman in her 40s in good health.

The gene calls are TRBV19 and TRBJ2-1; 11 positions match TRBD2. CDR1 LNHDA and CDR2 SQIVND come from the germline V gene (reference sequence). Trimming cost V 8 bases and J 4 bases; bases outside gene matches: 4. The CDR3 runs to 14 residues. The CDR3 region is CASSLAGGYNEQFF. As DNA, the CDR3 is TGTGCCAGTTCGCTAGCGGGGGGTTACAATGAGCAGTTCTTC.

The chain joins TRBV4-1 to TRBJ1-5; 8 bases fit TRBD1. The CDR3 sequence is 16 residues long. Germline V lookup: CDR1 MGHRA, CDR2 YSYEKL. The junction had 10 bases not matched to a gene; V was cut back by 4 bases and J by 5 bases. CDR3 in amino acids: CASSPRESRGHQPQHF. The CDR3 bases are TGCGCCAGCAGCCCGCGGGAGTCCAGGGGGCATCAGCCCCAGCATTTT.

This rearrangement joins TRBV19 to TRBJ2-1, with a tentative D call TRBD1 (5 bases). This CDR3 contains 15 residues. Trimming stripped 5 bases from V and 3 bases from J, with 14 bases between. Germline V CDR1 and CDR2: LNHDA, SQIVND (reference sequence). The CDR3 region is CASSPTTVRYNEQFF. CDR3 bases: TGTGCCAGTAGTCCGACGACAGTGCGCTACAATGAGCAGTTCTTC.

The chain uses TRBV30 and TRBJ1-6, with TRBD1 identical over 7 bases. The CDR3 runs to 15 residues. The germline CDR1 and CDR2 sequences are GTSNPN and SVGIG (reference sequence). V lost 2 bases, J lost 7 bases, and 8 bases stayed unmatched. This CDR3 reads CAWSTRTGTNSPLHF. In nucleotides, the CDR3 is TGTGCCTGGAGTACCCGGACAGGAACCAATTCACCCCTCCACTTT.

V usage is TRBV5-1 and J usage is TRBJ1-2, with 9 bases aligning to TRBD1. V lost 1 base, J lost 0 bases, and 1 base stayed unmatched. This CDR3 spans 15 amino acids. Per the germline V gene, CDR1 is SGHRS and CDR2 is YFSETQ. For the CDR3, the DNA is TGCGCCAGCAGCTTGACAGGGGGCACTAACTATGGCTACACCTTC. Translation: CASSLTGGTNYGYTF.

The CDR3 sequence is CASSFGEGRADGYTF. DNA of the CDR3: TGTGCCAGCAGCTTTGGTGAAGGCAGGGCAGATGGCTACACCTTC. The chain carries TRBV7-2 and TRBJ1-2; weak D call: TRBD1 (5 bases). V was trimmed by 3 bases and J by 6 bases, leaving 17 bases between them. The CDR3 spans 15 residues. Germline values: CDR1 SGHTA, CDR2 FQGNSA.

In nucleotides, the CDR3 is TGCAGCGTCTGGGTCCCAGGGAAGGGCAGCGGCTACACCTTC. Protein: CSVWVPGKGSGYTF. The J gene is TRBJ1-2, the V gene TRBV29-1; perhaps TRBD1 as D (5 bases). The CDR3 runs to 14 residues. V gave up 6 bases and J gave up 8 bases, with 22 bases separating them. Germline CDR1 and CDR2: SQVTM and ANQGSEA.

The J gene is TRBJ2-7, the V gene TRBV10-3; D possibly corresponds to TRBD2 (6 bases). The CDR3 totals 14 residues. The germline CDR1 and CDR2 sequences are ENHRY and SYGVKD. The germline V and J ends were trimmed by 1 base and 2 bases, with 9 bases remaining between them. Here the CDR3 reads CAISEWGGTYEQYF. CDR3 nucleotides: TGTGCCATCAGTGAGTGGGGAGGTACCTACGAGCAGTACTTC.

The V and J genes are TRBV7-2 and TRBJ1-1; a weak D match, TRBD1 (5 bases). The CDR3 spans 14 residues. Trimming left V 1 base short and J 5 bases short, with 11 bases between. Germline lookup yields CDR1 SGHTA and CDR2 FQGNSA. CDR3 nucleotide sequence: TGTGCCAGCAGCTTAGGCGGTGGGGGGACTGAAGCTTTCTTT. Protein sequence: CASSLGGGGTEAFF.

CDR3 bases: TGTGCCAGCTCACCTGAAGCGTTCGGGCAGCCCCAGCATTTT. As protein: CASSPEAFGQPQHF. The rearrangement joins TRBV18 to TRBJ1-5; no clear D. Trimming pared 3 bases from V and 7 bases from J, leaving 13 bases between. Per the germline V gene, CDR1 is KGHSH and CDR2 is LQKENI. CDR3 size: 14 residues.

The chain couples TRBV19 to TRBJ1-2; maybe TRBD1 (5 bases). Trimming pared 3 bases from V and 4 bases from J, leaving 9 bases between. This CDR3 spans 13 amino acids. From germline, CDR1 is LNHDA and CDR2 SQIVND (reference sequence). The CDR3 is CASSIGQGYGYTF. The CDR3 nucleotides read TGTGCCAGTAGTATCGGGCAGGGCTATGGCTACACCTTC.

V and J are TRBV4-3 and TRBJ2-7; the D is unclear. The CDR3 is 13 amino acids. The germline V gene has CDR1 LGHNA and CDR2 YSLEER. V lost 5 bases and J 6 bases, leaving 14 bases between the germline ends. The CDR3 coding sequence is TGCGCCAGCAGCAAGGGTCTGTCGGCCGAGCAGTACTTC. As protein: CASSKGLSAEQYF.

The gene calls are TRBV11-3 and TRBJ2-3; D possibly uses TRBD1 or TRBD2 (5 bases each). V was clipped by 2 bases and J by 0 bases, with 24 bases between them. Per germline, CDR1 SGHNT and CDR2 YENEEA. This CDR3 has 20 amino acids. The CDR3 region is CASSLPPPPGPGHSTDTQYF. CDR3 nucleotide sequence: TGTGCCAGCAGCTTACCCCCTCCTCCGGGACCCGGGCATAGCACAGATACGCAGTATTTT.

The rearrangement joins TRBV19 to TRBJ2-1; D is unresolved. With 1 base removed from V and 8 bases from J, the gap between germline ends came to 15 bases. Germline V lookup: CDR1 LNHDA, CDR2 SQIVND (reference sequence). CDR3 length: 15 residues. CDR3 sequence: CASSIGNNGGYEQFF. Here the CDR3 DNA reads TGTGCCAGTAGTATAGGGAACAACGGCGGCTATGAGCAGTTCTTC.

The chain couples TRBV7-6 to TRBJ2-1; weak D call: TRBD2 (5 bases). The CDR3 length is 17 residues. V was shortened by 3 bases and J by 0 bases, with 15 bases between the two germline ends. Germline assignment: CDR1 SGHVS and CDR2 FNYEAQ. CDR3 in amino acids: CASSLRARRNSYNEQFF. CDR3 sequence (DNA): TGTGCCAGCAGCTTGAGGGCTAGACGAAACTCCTACAATGAGCAGTTCTTC.

The chain employs TRBV6-6 and TRBJ2-7; D tentatively reads TRBD1 or TRBD2 (5 bases each). The CDR3 totals 14 residues. Germline CDR1 MNHNY, CDR2 SVGAGI (reference sequence). V was pared by 6 bases and J by 0 bases, with 12 bases between. CDR3 bases: TGTGCCAGCAGATCCGGGACCAACTCCTACGAGCAGTACTTC. Amino acid sequence: CASRSGTNSYEQYF.

V is TRBV11-2 and J is TRBJ1-4; D ambiguous. CDR3 length: 15 amino acids. Trimming took 5 bases from V and 0 from J, leaving 10 bases between them. Looked up from germline, CDR1 is SGHAT and CDR2 is FQNNGV. CDR3 in DNA: TGTGCCAGCAGCGCCGAACACACAACTAATGAAAAACTGTTTTTT. As protein: CASSAEHTTNEKLFF.

This chain links TRBV18 with TRBJ2-4; 7 positions match TRBD1. Germline V gene lookup returns CDR1 KGHSH and CDR2 LQKENI. The ends lost 2 bases at V and 0 bases at J; junction bases unmatched: 4. This CDR3 is built from 16 residues. CDR3 coding DNA: TGTGCCAGCTCACCATTTGAGGGGGCAGCCAAAAACATTCAGTACTTC. Amino acid sequence: CASSPFEGAAKNIQYF.

V is TRBV4-2 and J is TRBJ1-2; TRBD1 matches 8 bases. The CDR3 is made up of 13 amino acids. V was clipped by 3 bases and J by 6 bases; unmatched bases: 3. Germline V gene lookup returns CDR1 LGHNA and CDR2 YNFKEQ. The chain's CDR3 is CASSHTTGDGYTF. The CDR3 DNA follows: TGTGCCAGCAGCCACACGACAGGGGATGGCTACACCTTC.